This T cell receptor (beta chain) was sequenced in a study of T cells expressing NK-cell markers. Study-level information: Underlying the TCR beta repertoires were sorted CD3+CD56+NKG2C+, CD3+CD56+NKG2C- and CD3+CD56-NKG2C+ T cells. Just one sequenced donor of eight was HCMV-seronegative, while seven were seropositive. Points from the study as a whole: Topping the CD3+CD56-NKG2C+ fraction as well were these clonotypes, in a few donors.

Production of TCR beta cDNA relied on 5'RACE template switching with UMIs. From its re-call of the 5' RACE reads, TCRdb lists each CDR3 protein once, without DNA. Its table records about half a million distinct CDR3 sequences. Concerning this clonotype itself: Its target is unknown.

The origin of this receptor is a woman between 45 and 60 years old in good health. The sample was blood T cells: a sorted CD56 or NKG2C T cell subset, CD4+ or CD8+ T cells, or bulk PBMC T cells (not recorded which).

The CDR3 loop is CATSDIGGVTNEQFF. The V gene is TRBV24-1, the J gene TRBJ2-1; the TCRdb call, TRBD1, lacks DNA for checking. The germline V gene encodes CDR1 KGHDR and CDR2 SFDVKD. This CDR3 spans 15 amino acids.